This TCR beta chain came from a study of T cell responses to AZD1222 COVID-19 vaccine. The method was immunoSEQ multiplex PCR; TCRdb's version includes in-frame clones alone and lacks a portion of them. The sample has roughly 120,000 clones; around 92% are singletons. Trimming left V 0 bases short and J 1 base short, with 9 bases between. CDR1 and CDR2 from the germline V gene are SGHRS and YFSETQ. This CDR3 has 15 amino acids. Study conclusions and caveats: Recipients of two AZD1222 doses showed rising Spike-specific TCR breadth and depth.

As to this clone: Its antigen is currently unknown.

The material was peripheral blood, obtained on day 0 of AZD1222 vaccination. The clonotype comes from an adult in good health. The V call is TRBV5-1, the J call TRBJ2-3; D possibly corresponds to TRBD1 (6 bases). The CDR3 DNA sequence: TGCGCCAGCAGCTTGGGACAGGAAGGCACAGATACGCAGTATTTT. Translation gives CASSLGQEGTDTQYF. The full variable domain, with the rest looked up from reference TRBV5-1 and TRBJ2-3, is KAGVTQTPRYLIKTRGQQVTLSCSPISGHRSVSWYQQTPGQGLQFLFEYFSETQRNKGNFPGRFSGRQFSNSRSEMNVSTLELGDSALYLCASSLGQEGTDTQYFGPGTRLTVL.